This paragraph covers one T cell receptor (beta chain) sequence. The data were produced by immunoSEQ multiplex PCR, yet TCRdb's version contains in-frame clones alone and is incomplete. Among 62,000 or so clones listed, 70% to 80% were seen once. The data originate from a study of radiotherapy plus CTLA-4 blockade in lung cancer. V dropped 4 bases and J dropped 8 bases, with 15 bases sitting between them. The CDR3 consists of 14 residues. CDR1 and CDR2 from the germline V gene are KGHSH and LQKENI. The sequenced sample was peripheral blood, obtained from a patient treated with radiotherapy plus ipilimumab. This TCR derives from a human donor with non-small cell lung cancer who had a complete response to radiotherapy plus ipilimumab. This rearrangement joins TRBV18 to TRBJ1-5, with D perhaps TRBD1 (6 bases). The CDR3 region has the DNA TGTGCCAGCTCACGGGGGGCTGGCGAAGAGCCCCAGCATTTT. Translating it yields CASSRGAGEEPQHF.